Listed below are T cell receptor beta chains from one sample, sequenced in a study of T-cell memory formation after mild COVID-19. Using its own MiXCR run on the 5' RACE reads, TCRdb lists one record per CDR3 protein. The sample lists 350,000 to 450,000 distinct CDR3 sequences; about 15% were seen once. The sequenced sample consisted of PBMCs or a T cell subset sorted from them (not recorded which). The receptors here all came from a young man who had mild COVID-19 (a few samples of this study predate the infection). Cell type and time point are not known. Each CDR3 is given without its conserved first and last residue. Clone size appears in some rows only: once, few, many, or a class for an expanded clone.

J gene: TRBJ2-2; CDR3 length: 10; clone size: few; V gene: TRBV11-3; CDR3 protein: ASSLYPGELF
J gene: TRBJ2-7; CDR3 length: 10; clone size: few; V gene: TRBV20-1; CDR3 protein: SARDLNYEQY
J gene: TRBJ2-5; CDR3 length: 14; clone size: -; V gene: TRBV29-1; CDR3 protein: SVEEGLSGGKETQY
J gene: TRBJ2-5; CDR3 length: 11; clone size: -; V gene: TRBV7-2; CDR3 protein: ASAPQGEETQY
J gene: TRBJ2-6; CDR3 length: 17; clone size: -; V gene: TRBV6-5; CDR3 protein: ASSSPRQGARSGANVLT
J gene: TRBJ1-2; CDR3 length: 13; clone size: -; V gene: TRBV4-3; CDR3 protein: ASSQLQRGRGGYT
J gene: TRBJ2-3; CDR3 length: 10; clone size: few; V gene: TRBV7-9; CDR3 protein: ASSLTPDTQY
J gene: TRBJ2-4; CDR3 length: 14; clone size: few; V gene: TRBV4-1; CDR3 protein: ASSRPGDGAKNIQY
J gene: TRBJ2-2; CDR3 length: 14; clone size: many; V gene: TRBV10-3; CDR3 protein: AISETGKGYTGELF
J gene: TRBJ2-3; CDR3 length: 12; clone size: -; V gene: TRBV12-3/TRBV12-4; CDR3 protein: ASSWGRVADTQY
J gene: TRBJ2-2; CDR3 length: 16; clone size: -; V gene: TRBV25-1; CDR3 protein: ASSPLSQGRLGTGELF
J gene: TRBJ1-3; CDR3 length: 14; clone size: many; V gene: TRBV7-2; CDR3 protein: ASSRSWVSSGNTIY
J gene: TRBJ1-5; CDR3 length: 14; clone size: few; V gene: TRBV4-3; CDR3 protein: ASSPHAGRGDQPQH
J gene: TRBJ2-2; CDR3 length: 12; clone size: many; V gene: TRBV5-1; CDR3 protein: ASSPAARVRELF
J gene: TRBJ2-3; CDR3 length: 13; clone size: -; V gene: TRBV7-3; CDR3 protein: ASCIGTSPSDTQY
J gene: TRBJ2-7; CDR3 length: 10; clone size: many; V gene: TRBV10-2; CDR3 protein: ASTHNSYEQY
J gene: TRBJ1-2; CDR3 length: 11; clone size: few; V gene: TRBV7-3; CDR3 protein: ASSFTGSGGYT
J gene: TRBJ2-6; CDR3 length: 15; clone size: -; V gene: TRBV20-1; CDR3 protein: SALGLAGISGANVLT
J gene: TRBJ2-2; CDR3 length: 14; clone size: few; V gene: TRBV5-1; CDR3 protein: ASSIQPGSGPGELF
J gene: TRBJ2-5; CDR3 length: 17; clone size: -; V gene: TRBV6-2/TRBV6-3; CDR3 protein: ASSYSARGEDMYQETQY
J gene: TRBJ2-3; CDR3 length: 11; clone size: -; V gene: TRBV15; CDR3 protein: ATSSRNTDTQY
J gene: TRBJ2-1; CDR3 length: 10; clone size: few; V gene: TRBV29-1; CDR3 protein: SVTEAYNEQF
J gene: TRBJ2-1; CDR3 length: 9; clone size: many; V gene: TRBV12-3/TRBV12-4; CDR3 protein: ASSVGGGQF
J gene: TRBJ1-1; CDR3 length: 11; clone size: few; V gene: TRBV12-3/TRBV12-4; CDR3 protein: ASSFGQRLEAF
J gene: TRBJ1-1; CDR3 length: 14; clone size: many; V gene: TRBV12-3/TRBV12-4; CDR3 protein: ASSPAGPEMNTEAF
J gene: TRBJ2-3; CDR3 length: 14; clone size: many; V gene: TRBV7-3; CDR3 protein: ASSSRTSGGTDTQY
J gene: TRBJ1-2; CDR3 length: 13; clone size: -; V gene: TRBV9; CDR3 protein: ASSPNPRESYGYT
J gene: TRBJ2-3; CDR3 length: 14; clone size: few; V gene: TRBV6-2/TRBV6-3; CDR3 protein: ASSSRLFTNTDTQY
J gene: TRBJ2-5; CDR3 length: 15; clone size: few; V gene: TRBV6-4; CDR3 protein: ASSDPKRVHHQETQY
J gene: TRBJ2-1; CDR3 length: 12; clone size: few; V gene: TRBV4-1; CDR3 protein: ASRGLAGTNEQF
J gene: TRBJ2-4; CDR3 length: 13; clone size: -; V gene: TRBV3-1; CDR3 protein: ASSQDPAGGNIQY
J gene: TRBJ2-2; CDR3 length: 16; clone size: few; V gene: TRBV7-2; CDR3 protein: ASSLTNLWDVYTGELF
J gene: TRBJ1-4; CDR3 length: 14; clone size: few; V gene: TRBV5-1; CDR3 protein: ASSLLAGGSNEKLF
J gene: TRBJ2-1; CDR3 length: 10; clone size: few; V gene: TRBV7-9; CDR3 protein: ASSEGAGEQF
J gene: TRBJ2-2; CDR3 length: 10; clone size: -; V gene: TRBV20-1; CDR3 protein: SARRASGELF
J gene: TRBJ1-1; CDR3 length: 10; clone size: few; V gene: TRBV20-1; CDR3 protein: SAGTGSTEAF
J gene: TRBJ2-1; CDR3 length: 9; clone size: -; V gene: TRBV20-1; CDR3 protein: SVTEIDEQF
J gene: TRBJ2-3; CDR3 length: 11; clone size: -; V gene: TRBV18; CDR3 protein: ASSPGAPDTQY
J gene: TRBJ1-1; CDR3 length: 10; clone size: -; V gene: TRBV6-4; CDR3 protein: ASSDSMTEAF
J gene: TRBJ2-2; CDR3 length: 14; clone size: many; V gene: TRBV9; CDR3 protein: ASSFRDRANTGELF
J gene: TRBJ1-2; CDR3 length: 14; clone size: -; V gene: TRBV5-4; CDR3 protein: ASSRPSRIANYGYT
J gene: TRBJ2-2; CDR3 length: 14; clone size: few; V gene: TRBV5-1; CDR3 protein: ASSTGTGWNTGELF
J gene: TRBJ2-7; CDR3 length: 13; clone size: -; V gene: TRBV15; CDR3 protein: ATSRDLRRLDEQY
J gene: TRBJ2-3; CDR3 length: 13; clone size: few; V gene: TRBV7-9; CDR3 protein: ASGRGDLGTDTQY